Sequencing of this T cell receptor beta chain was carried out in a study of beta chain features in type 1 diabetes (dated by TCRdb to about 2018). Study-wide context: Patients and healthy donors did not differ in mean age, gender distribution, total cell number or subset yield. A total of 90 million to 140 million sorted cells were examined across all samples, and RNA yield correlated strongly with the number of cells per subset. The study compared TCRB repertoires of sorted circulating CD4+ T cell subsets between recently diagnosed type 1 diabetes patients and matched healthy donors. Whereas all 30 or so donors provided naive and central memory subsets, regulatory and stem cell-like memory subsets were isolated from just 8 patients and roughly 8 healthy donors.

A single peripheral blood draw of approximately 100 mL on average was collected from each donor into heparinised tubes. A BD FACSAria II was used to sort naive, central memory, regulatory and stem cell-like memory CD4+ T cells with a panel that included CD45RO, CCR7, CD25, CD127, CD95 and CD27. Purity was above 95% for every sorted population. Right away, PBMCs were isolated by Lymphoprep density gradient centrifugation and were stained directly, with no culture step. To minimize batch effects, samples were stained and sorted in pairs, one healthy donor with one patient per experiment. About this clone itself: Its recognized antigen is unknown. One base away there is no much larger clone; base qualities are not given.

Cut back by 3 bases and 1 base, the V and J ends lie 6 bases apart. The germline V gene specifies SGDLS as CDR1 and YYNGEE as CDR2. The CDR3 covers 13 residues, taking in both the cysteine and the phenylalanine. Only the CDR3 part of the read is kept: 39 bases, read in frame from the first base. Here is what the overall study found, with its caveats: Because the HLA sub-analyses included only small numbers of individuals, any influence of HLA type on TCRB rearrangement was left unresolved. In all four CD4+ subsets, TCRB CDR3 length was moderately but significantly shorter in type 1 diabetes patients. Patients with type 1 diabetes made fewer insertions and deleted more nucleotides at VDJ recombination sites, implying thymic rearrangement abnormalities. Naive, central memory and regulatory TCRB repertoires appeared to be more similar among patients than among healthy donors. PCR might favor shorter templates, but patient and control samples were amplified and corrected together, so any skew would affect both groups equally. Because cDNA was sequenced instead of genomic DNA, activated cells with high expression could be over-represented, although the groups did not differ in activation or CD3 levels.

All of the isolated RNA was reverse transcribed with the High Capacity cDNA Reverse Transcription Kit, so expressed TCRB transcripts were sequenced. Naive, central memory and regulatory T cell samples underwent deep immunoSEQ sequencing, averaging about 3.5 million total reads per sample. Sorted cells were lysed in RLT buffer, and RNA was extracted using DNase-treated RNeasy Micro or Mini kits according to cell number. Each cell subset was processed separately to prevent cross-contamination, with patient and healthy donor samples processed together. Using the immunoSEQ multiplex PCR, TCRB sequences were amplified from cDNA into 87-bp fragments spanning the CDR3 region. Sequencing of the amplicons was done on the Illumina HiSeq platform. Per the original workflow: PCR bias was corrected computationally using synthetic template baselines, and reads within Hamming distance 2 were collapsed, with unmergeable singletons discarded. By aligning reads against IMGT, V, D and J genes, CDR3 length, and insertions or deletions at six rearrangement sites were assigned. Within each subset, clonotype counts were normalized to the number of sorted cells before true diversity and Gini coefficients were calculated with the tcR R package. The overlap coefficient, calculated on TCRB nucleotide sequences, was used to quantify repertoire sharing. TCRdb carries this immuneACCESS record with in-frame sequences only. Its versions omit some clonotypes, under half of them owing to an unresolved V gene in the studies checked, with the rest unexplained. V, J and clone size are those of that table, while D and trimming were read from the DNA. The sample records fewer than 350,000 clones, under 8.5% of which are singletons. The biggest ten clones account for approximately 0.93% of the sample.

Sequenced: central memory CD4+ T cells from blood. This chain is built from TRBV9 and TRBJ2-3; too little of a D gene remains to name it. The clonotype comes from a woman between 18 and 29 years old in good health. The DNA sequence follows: TGTGCCAGCAGCGCCTCCCGCACAGATACGCAGTATTTT. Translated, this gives CASSASRTDTQYF.